These T cell receptor beta chains were read from a single sample in a study of CD8+ T cells in alopecia areata. Produced via immunoSEQ multiplex PCR; TCRdb's table is partial and in-frame only. The sample consists of approximately 120,000 clones, roughly 50% of them appearing once. The sequenced sample consisted of NKG2D-low CD8+ T cells sorted from blood. All receptors derive from a human donor with alopecia areata. The CDR3 runs from the conserved cysteine through the conserved F or W. Each record gives: J gene, clone size, V gene, D gene, CDR3 protein, CDR3 DNA. The D gene is left open where the match is weak. Not every row has a clone size; where given, it reads once, few, many or a size class.

TRBJ2-7,-,TRBV29-1,TRBD1,CSVEGTGRYNEQYF,TGCAGCGTTGAGGGGACAGGGCGTTACAACGAGCAGTACTTC
TRBJ2-5,-,TRBV7-9,-,CASGHIQETQYF,TGTGCCAGCGGACATATCCAAGAGACCCAGTACTTC
TRBJ1-5,few,TRBV27,-,CASSLRGSGGNQPQHF,TGTGCCAGCAGCCTACGGGGTTCGGGGGGGAATCAGCCCCAGCATTTT
TRBJ1-1,-,TRBV30,-,CAWGHTEAFF,TGTGCCTGGGGGCATACTGAAGCTTTCTTT
TRBJ2-7,-,TRBV29-1,TRBD1,CSVLTGTGTYEQYF,TGCAGCGTACTAACCGGGACAGGGACCTACGAGCAGTACTTC
TRBJ1-1,-,TRBV2,-,CASITSEAFF,TGTGCCAGCATCACCTCTGAAGCTTTCTTT
TRBJ2-7,-,TRBV23-1,TRBD1,CASSHPQPGQGSDEQYF,TGCGCCAGCAGTCATCCTCAGCCGGGACAGGGATCAGACGAGCAGTACTTC
TRBJ2-4,-,TRBV28,TRBD1,CASSTQGQGGVKNIQYF,TGTGCCAGCAGTACCCAGGGACAGGGTGGTGTCAAAAACATTCAGTACTTC
TRBJ2-4,-,TRBV2,TRBD2,CASSGDGRTNIQYF,TGTGCCAGCAGTGGCGACGGGAGGACTAACATTCAGTACTTC
TRBJ1-2,-,TRBV29-1,-,CSVEAYGYTF,TGCAGCGTGGAAGCCTATGGCTACACCTTC
TRBJ2-7,-,TRBV4-1,-,CASSQDELGDPYEQYF,TGCGCCAGCAGCCAAGACGAATTGGGGGATCCCTACGAGCAGTACTTC
TRBJ2-2,-,TRBV29-1,-,CSVDKNANTGELFF,TGCAGCGTAGACAAGAACGCGAACACCGGGGAGCTGTTTTTT
TRBJ1-2,-,TRBV20-1,-,CSADESGYTF,TGCAGTGCTGACGAAAGTGGCTACACCTTC
TRBJ2-7,few,TRBV29-1,-,CSVETGLYEQYF,TGCAGCGTTGAAACAGGGCTCTACGAGCAGTACTTC
TRBJ2-7,-,TRBV13,-,CASSQRGPAYEQYF,TGTGCCAGCAGCCAAAGAGGCCCAGCCTACGAGCAGTACTTC
TRBJ2-1,-,TRBV4-3,TRBD2,CASSQSGKENEQFF,TGCGCCAGCAGCCAAAGCGGGAAAGAGAATGAGCAGTTCTTC